One sample yielded the 19 T cell receptor beta chains listed below, sequenced in a study of Graves' ophthalmopathy and Graves' hyperthyroidism. RNA transcripts provided the template for amplifying TCR beta CDR3 regions. HTBI primers primed a first-round RT-PCR, and a second-round multiplex PCR followed. TCRdb reprocessed the multiplex PCR reads via MiXCR and lists one record per CDR3 protein. The sample carries 350,000 to 450,000 distinct CDR3 sequences, approximately 20% recorded once. The sequenced sample consisted of peripheral blood. The source is a woman between 18 and 30 years old with Graves' ophthalmopathy.

This clonotype was detected a few times. This chain links TRBV3-1 with TRBJ2-5, with no clear D. CDR3 length: 14 amino acids. V lost 1 base, J lost 7 bases, and 13 bases lay in between. Germline values: CDR1 LGHDT, CDR2 YNNKEL (reference sequence). The CDR3 region has the DNA TGTGCCAGCAGCCAAGGGCGACTCGCTTCGACCCAGTACTTC. Encoded protein: CASSQGRLASTQYF.

The table lists this clonotype with many counts. The V call is TRBV6-2 or TRBV6-3, the J call TRBJ2-2; 9 nucleotides agree with TRBD2. Per germline, CDR1 MNHEY and CDR2 SVGEGT. V was clipped by 2 bases and J by 4 bases; unmatched bases: 5. The CDR3 sequence is 16 residues long. CDR3 residues: CASSYPGTSSTGELFF. The CDR3 DNA reads TGTGCCAGCAGTTACCCGGGGACTAGCAGCACCGGGGAGCTGTTTTTT.

This clonotype was counted many times. The chain employs TRBV11-2 and TRBJ2-5, with TRBD2 identical over 7 bases. The CDR3 extends over 17 amino acids. Germline V gene lookup returns CDR1 SGHAT and CDR2 FQNNGV. V gave up 1 base and J gave up 0 bases; unmatched junction bases: 8. CDR3 nucleotide sequence: TGTGCCAGCAGCTTAGGCCACGGGGGGAGGTACCAAGAGACCCAGTACTTC. Amino acid sequence: CASSLGHGGRYQETQYF. Based on the CDR3 plus reference TRBV11-2 and TRBJ2-5, the full variable domain is EAGVAQSPRYKIIEKRQSVAFWCNPISGHATLYWYQQILGQGPKLLIQFQNNGVVDDSQLPKDRFSAERLKGVDSTLKIQPAKLEDSAVYLCASSLGHGGRYQETQYFGPGTRLLVL.

This clonotype was recorded many times. The V call is TRBV7-2, the J call TRBJ1-2; 7 bases match TRBD1. CDR3 length: 16 residues. Germline V gene sequence: CDR1 SGHTA, CDR2 FQGNSA. V was pared by 2 bases and J by 2 bases, with 8 bases of the junction left unmatched. The CDR3 sequence is CASSLIGGQTNYGYTF. The CDR3 DNA sequence: TGTGCCAGCAGCTTAATTGGGGGACAGACCAACTATGGCTACACCTTC.

In this sample, this clonotype turned up many times. The gene calls are TRBV7-8 and TRBJ2-2; D remains ambiguous. V shed 1 base and J shed 6 bases, with 6 bases lying between them. Germline CDR1 is SGHVS and CDR2 is FQNEAQ. This CDR3 is 13 amino acids long. In DNA, the CDR3 is TGTGCCAGCAGCTTAGAAACCCCCGGGGAGCTGTTTTTT. Its translation: CASSLETPGELFF.

This clonotype was seen a few times. The chain is built from TRBV12-3 or TRBV12-4 and TRBJ1-1; D remains unclear. The CDR3 extends over 13 amino acids. V lost 5 bases to trimming and J lost 4 bases, with 11 bases between them. The CDR3, as DNA: TGTGCCAGCAGTCCCCTCCGGGGCACTGAAGCTTTCTTT. It translates to CASSPLRGTEAFF.

This clonotype was counted at least ten times. The chain recombines TRBV24-1 with TRBJ2-5; D uncertain. Trimming left V 1 base short and J 5 bases short, with 10 bases between. Germline V CDR1 and CDR2: KGHDR, SFDVKD. CDR3 length: 14 residues. CDR3 nucleotides: TGTGCCACCAGTGATTTTGGAACCATGGAGACCCAGTACTTC. This codes for CATSDFGTMETQYF.

J is TRBJ2-7 and V is TRBV5-1, with unresolved D. V was cut by 0 bases and J by 3 bases, with 10 bases left in between. The CDR3 consists of 14 residues. Germline loops: CDR1 SGHRS, CDR2 YFSETQ. Here the CDR3 DNA reads TGCGCCAGCAGCTTGGCCAGTTCTCTCTACGAGCAGTACTTC. Residues: CASSLASSLYEQYF.

This clonotype was counted ten times or more. V gene TRBV29-1 combines with J gene TRBJ1-1, with D tentatively TRBD1 (5 bases). Germline loops: CDR1 SQVTM, CDR2 ANQGSEA. Trimming took off 2 bases at V and 7 bases at J, with 8 bases between the two ends. The CDR3 is made up of 11 amino acids. The CDR3 DNA is TGCAGCGTTGAAAGGGGATTTGAAGCTTTCTTT. Encoded protein: CSVERGFEAFF.

V and J are TRBV19 and TRBJ1-6; D is unresolved. Germline V gene sequence: CDR1 LNHDA, CDR2 SQIVND (reference sequence). This CDR3 comprises 15 residues. The V gene lost 4 bases and the J gene lost 2 bases, with 9 bases spanning the gap. Here the CDR3 reads CASSRMETYNSPLHF. CDR3 in DNA: TGTGCCAGTAGTAGGATGGAAACCTATAATTCACCCCTCCACTTT.

The table lists this clonotype with a few counts. V and J are TRBV6-1 and TRBJ2-2; the D gene is possibly TRBD1 (6 bases). V lost 6 bases to trimming and J lost 7 bases, with 12 bases between them. The CDR3 loop spans 13 amino acids. CDR1 and CDR2 (germline): MNHNS, SASEGT. CDR3 protein: CASRQGNGGELFF. The CDR3 DNA follows: TGTGCCAGCAGACAGGGAAACGGCGGGGAGCTGTTTTTT.

This clonotype appeared a few times. The chain couples TRBV6-2 or TRBV6-3 to TRBJ1-2; D is possibly TRBD1 (6 bases). CDR1 is MNHEY and CDR2 is SVGEGT in the germline V gene. V dropped 4 bases and J dropped 4 bases, with 22 bases sitting between them. The CDR3 spans 17 residues. DNA for the CDR3: TGTGCCAGCAGTTCAGCAGCGGAGGGGGTTACCCTCTATGGCTACACCTTC. It encodes CASSSAAEGVTLYGYTF.

The sample holds many counts of this clonotype. This rearrangement joins TRBV3-1 to TRBJ2-2; D may be TRBD2 (6 bases). Deletions cut 0 bases from V and 7 bases from J, with 12 bases between. This CDR3 is 15 amino acids long. CDR1 LGHDT and CDR2 YNNKEL come from the germline V gene (reference sequence). This CDR3 reads CASSQDLLAFGELFF. The DNA of the CDR3 is TGTGCCAGCAGCCAAGATTTACTAGCTTTCGGGGAGCTGTTTTTT. Complete variable domain (other parts from reference TRBV3-1 and TRBJ2-2): DTAVSQTPKYLVTQMGNDKSIKCEQNLGHDTMYWYKQDSKKFLKIMFSYNNKELIINETVPNRFSPKSPDKAHLNLHINSLELGDSAVYFCASSQDLLAFGELFFGEGSRLTVL.

This chain uses TRBV6-5 with TRBJ2-7; 7 bases map to TRBD2. J was trimmed by 6 bases and V by 0 bases; bases with no gene match: 8. Germline V gives CDR1 MNHEY, CDR2 SVGAGI. CDR3 length: 15 residues. DNA of the CDR3: TGTGCCAGCAGTTACTCAGGGGACTATAGGTTCGAGCAGTACTTC. Its translation is CASSYSGDYRFEQYF.

J is TRBJ2-5 and V is TRBV7-6, with D maybe TRBD1 (5 bases). V shed 1 base and J shed 0 bases, with 15 bases lying between them. Germline V gene sequence: CDR1 SGHVS, CDR2 FNYEAQ. The CDR3 runs 17 residues. The CDR3 loop reads CASSLGGFLSNQETQYF. As DNA, the CDR3 is TGTGCCAGCAGCTTAGGGGGCTTCTTATCGAACCAAGAGACCCAGTACTTC.

This clonotype was counted ten times or more. The V call is TRBV6-1, the J call TRBJ1-1; D is unclear. The V end lost 4 bases, the J end lost 2 bases, and 14 bases lay between the germline ends. The CDR3 covers 15 residues. The germline V gene has CDR1 MNHNS and CDR2 SASEGT. CDR3 sequence: CASSVYAPRNTEAFF. Written as DNA, the CDR3 is TGTGCCAGCAGTGTGTACGCCCCACGCAACACTGAAGCTTTCTTT.

This clonotype was counted at least ten times. V gene TRBV19 combines with J gene TRBJ1-6; 8 nucleotides agree with TRBD1. The germline gives CDR1 LNHDA, CDR2 SQIVND (reference sequence). CDR3 length equals 14 residues. With 7 bases clipped from V and 8 bases from J, the junction kept 7 bases outside the gene matches. CDR3 amino acids: CASTQGQGYSPLHF. DNA for the CDR3: TGTGCCAGTACCCAAGGACAGGGATATTCACCCCTCCACTTT.

Many counts were recorded for this clonotype. The CDR3 sequence is CASTTGGGSNQPQHF. In nucleotides, the CDR3 is TGTGCCAGCACAACCGGGGGGGGTAGCAATCAGCCCCAGCATTTT. The chain recombines TRBV18 with TRBJ1-5; possibly TRBD1 for D (5 bases). Between the trimmed V and J ends, which lost 8 bases and 0 bases, there was a span of 14 bases. The CDR3 extends over 15 amino acids. CDR1 and CDR2 from the germline V gene are KGHSH and LQKENI.

In its sample, this clonotype was seen many times. The chain uses TRBV2 and TRBJ2-2; 7 bases line up with TRBD1. Trimming cost V 6 bases and J 2 bases; bases outside gene matches: 6. This CDR3 contains 15 residues. Germline values: CDR1 SNHLY, CDR2 FYNNEI. The CDR3 bases are TGTGCCAGCAGACCCGACAGGGCAAACACCGGGGAGCTGTTTTTT. Translated: CASRPDRANTGELFF. The variable domain in full, with the rest retrieved from reference TRBV2 and TRBJ2-2, is EPEVTQTPSHQVTQMGQEVILRCVPISNHLYFYWYRQILGQKVEFLVSFYNNEISEKSEIFDDQFSVERPDGSNFTLKIRSTKLEDSAMYFCASRPDRANTGELFFGEGSRLTVL.